This is a list of T cell receptor beta chains from one sample in a study of blood T cell repertoires in COVID-19. Clones were sequenced by immunoSEQ multiplex PCR, and TCRdb holds only the in-frame ones, with some missing. The sample shows 150,000 to 200,000 clones, around 74% of them seen only once. The sample comprised peripheral blood. The receptors shown here come from a woman aged 60-75 years with COVID-19, enrolled during active disease. Both conserved end residues are part of each CDR3. The order of the fields is J gene, V gene, D gene, clone size, CDR3 DNA, CDR3 protein. D genes are given only for firm matches. Clone size appears in some rows only: once, few, many, or a class for an expanded clone.

j_gene: TRBJ2-3
v_gene: TRBV11-1
d_gene: NA
abundance: once
CDR3nt: TGTGCCAGCAGCTCGTGGTCAGGTAGAGATACGCAGTATTTT
CDR3aa: CASSSWSGRDTQYF

j_gene: TRBJ1-3
v_gene: TRBV6-2/TRBV6-3
d_gene: NA
abundance: once
CDR3nt: TGTGCCAGCAGTTTCGCCGCCGGGACAACACTGAGCTCTGGAAACACCATATATTTT
CDR3aa: CASSFAAGTTLSSGNTIYF

j_gene: TRBJ1-5
v_gene: TRBV10-3
d_gene: NA
abundance: NA
CDR3nt: TGTGCCATCAGTGAGTTGGCAGGGGACGGTCAGCCCCAGCATTTT
CDR3aa: CAISELAGDGQPQHF

j_gene: TRBJ2-3
v_gene: TRBV5-8
d_gene: TRBD2
abundance: NA
CDR3nt: TGTGCCAGCAGCTCCGGACTAGCGGGGGGCACAGATACGCAGTATTTT
CDR3aa: CASSSGLAGGTDTQYF

j_gene: TRBJ2-1
v_gene: TRBV9
d_gene: NA
abundance: NA
CDR3nt: TGTGCCAGCAGCGTAGGAAGGCGGGACGGATCCTACAATGAGCAGTTCTTC
CDR3aa: CASSVGRRDGSYNEQFF

j_gene: TRBJ2-5
v_gene: TRBV3-1/TRBV3-2
d_gene: TRBD2
abundance: few
CDR3nt: TGTGCCAGCAGCCAAGCGGCTAGCGGGGGTCAAGAGACCCAGTACTTC
CDR3aa: CASSQAASGGQETQYF

j_gene: TRBJ1-2
v_gene: TRBV9
d_gene: TRBD1
abundance: NA
CDR3nt: TGTGCCAGCAGCGGCCCGGACAGGGCGGACTATGGCTACACCTTC
CDR3aa: CASSGPDRADYGYTF

j_gene: TRBJ1-3
v_gene: TRBV5-1
d_gene: NA
abundance: NA
CDR3nt: TGCGCCAGCAGCTTGGCCATCGGGGAGGTGGACACCATATATTTT
CDR3aa: CASSLAIGEVDTIYF

j_gene: TRBJ2-5
v_gene: TRBV2
d_gene: TRBD1
abundance: NA
CDR3nt: TGTGCCAGCAGACAAGACAGGGGGGGAGAGACCCAGTACTTC
CDR3aa: CASRQDRGGETQYF

j_gene: TRBJ2-7
v_gene: TRBV7-2
d_gene: TRBD2
abundance: once
CDR3nt: TGTGCCAGCAGCTTATACCTAGCGGACTACGAGCAGTACTTC
CDR3aa: CASSLYLADYEQYF

j_gene: TRBJ1-2
v_gene: TRBV6-1
d_gene: NA
abundance: once
CDR3nt: TGTGCCAGCAGTGAACAGGGGCGCTTACTGGACTATGGCTACACCTTC
CDR3aa: CASSEQGRLLDYGYTF

j_gene: TRBJ2-5
v_gene: TRBV7-3
d_gene: NA
abundance: NA
CDR3nt: TGTGCCAGCAGCGCGGGGCAGGGTGTCGGAGAGACCCAGTACTTC
CDR3aa: CASSAGQGVGETQYF

j_gene: TRBJ2-1
v_gene: TRBV7-3
d_gene: NA
abundance: NA
CDR3nt: TGTGCCAGCAGCTTACAACAGGGCGGCTACGGTGAGCAGTTCTTC
CDR3aa: CASSLQQGGYGEQFF

j_gene: TRBJ2-5
v_gene: TRBV7-3
d_gene: TRBD2
abundance: NA
CDR3nt: TGTGCCAGCAGCACGTGGGGGGGATCCGGAGAGACCCAGTACTTC
CDR3aa: CASSTWGGSGETQYF

j_gene: TRBJ1-2
v_gene: TRBV6-5
d_gene: TRBD1
abundance: NA
CDR3nt: TGTGCCAGCAGCCCCCCCCGGGACAGGTCTAATGGCTACACCTTC
CDR3aa: CASSPPRDRSNGYTF

j_gene: TRBJ2-1
v_gene: TRBV5-4
d_gene: TRBD2
abundance: NA
CDR3nt: TGTGCCAGCAGCTTGCGGACTAGCGGGAGATTTGAGCAGTTCTTC
CDR3aa: CASSLRTSGRFEQFF